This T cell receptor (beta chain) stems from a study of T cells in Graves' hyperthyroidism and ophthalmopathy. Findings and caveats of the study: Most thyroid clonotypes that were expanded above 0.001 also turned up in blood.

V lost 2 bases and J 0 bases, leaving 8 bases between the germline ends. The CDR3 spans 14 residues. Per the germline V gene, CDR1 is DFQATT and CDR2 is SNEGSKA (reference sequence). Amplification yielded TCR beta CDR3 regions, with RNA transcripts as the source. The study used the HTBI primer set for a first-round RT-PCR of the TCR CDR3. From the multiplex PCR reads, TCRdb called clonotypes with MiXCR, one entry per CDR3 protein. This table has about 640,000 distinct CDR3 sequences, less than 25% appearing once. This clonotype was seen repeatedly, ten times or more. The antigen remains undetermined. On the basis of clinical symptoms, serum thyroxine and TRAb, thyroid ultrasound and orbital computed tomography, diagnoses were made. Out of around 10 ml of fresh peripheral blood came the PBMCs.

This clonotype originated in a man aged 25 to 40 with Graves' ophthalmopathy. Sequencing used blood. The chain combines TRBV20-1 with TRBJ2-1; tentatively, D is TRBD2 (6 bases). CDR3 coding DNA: TGCAGTGCTAGACGGGGGAGCTCCTACAATGAGCAGTTCTTC. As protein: CSARRGSSYNEQFF.